This T cell receptor (beta chain) was captured in a study of regulatory T cells in long-lasting Graves disease. Study at large: Less than 3 months of antithyroid drugs had been taken by newly diagnosed Graves' patients.

Study findings and constraints: Favoring TRBV28, TRBJ1-2 and TRBJ2-5 was a feature seen in persistent disease.

Construction of the TCR beta libraries employed iRepertoire HTBI primers in conjunction with Arm-PCR of CDR3 regions. MiXCR, applied by TCRdb to the multiplex PCR reads, yields one record per CDR3 protein. This sample has approximately 490,000 distinct CDR3 sequences, with about a sixth found just once. Specified time point: newly diagnosed GD, antithyroid drugs for less than 3 months. Scientists built the TCR library using RNA that was extracted from PBMCs. This clonotype appeared many times. No antigen is known for it. The CDR3 covers 17 residues. Trimming took 7 bases from V and 1 from J; bases not matched to a gene: 10. Germline CDR1 WSHSY, CDR2 SAAADI. This sample also appeared in a second study, on T cells in Graves' hyperthyroidism and ophthalmopathy. According to that study: Researchers ran a first-round RT-PCR on the TCR CDR3 using the HTBI primer set. Expanded thyroid clonotypes (above 0.001) were mostly also found in blood.

This clonotype was obtained from a man aged 35 to 55 with Graves disease. This chain connects TRBV10-2 to TRBJ2-2, with 9 bases lining up with TRBD2. The sample consisted of peripheral blood mononuclear cells (PBMCs), taken at new diagnosis, from a patient treated with antithyroid drugs. CDR3 nucleotides: TGCGCCAGCACTCCTTTGGCGGGAGGGGGGAACACCGGGGAGCTGTTTTTT. Protein: CASTPLAGGGNTGELFF.